The source of this TCR beta chain is a study of T cell responses to AZD1222 COVID-19 vaccine. The protocol was immunoSEQ multiplex PCR, while the TCRdb copy is restricted to in-frame clones and leaves out a portion. The table records about 88,000 clones, 85% to 90% of them present only once. Notes on this clone: The target antigen is unknown.

The CDR3 is 13 residues long. Germline loops: CDR1 LGHDT, CDR2 YNNKEL (reference sequence). V lost 4 bases, J lost 8 bases, and 9 bases lay in between. Points from the study as a whole: Only after the peak T cell response were repertoires sampled.

This TCR was recovered from an adult who received the AZD1222 COVID-19 vaccine. This chain joins TRBV3-1 (or the pseudogene TRBV3-2) and TRBJ1-6; D remains unclear. The sequenced sample was peripheral blood, obtained 28 days after the second AZD1222 dose. CDR3 loop: CASSPLRDSPLHF. The CDR3 DNA sequence: TGTGCCAGCAGCCCTTTACGGGATTCACCCCTCCACTTT.